This is a list of T cell receptor beta chains from one sample in a study of T cell repertoires in cytomegalovirus infection. TCRdb ran MiXCR on the reads and lists one entry per CDR3 protein. The table records under 850,000 distinct CDR3 sequences, roughly 35% of them present only once. Material for sequencing was PBMCs. These TCRs come from a human donor in good health (CMV status not recorded). Some clones in this sample may be carry-over from other donors' samples. The CDR3 runs from the conserved cysteine through the conserved F or W. Each record gives: CDR3 protein, CDR3 DNA, V gene, J gene, D gene, clone size, CDR3 length. D genes are given only for firm matches. The size of a clone is reported for some rows only, either as once, few or many, or as a class for expanded clones.

cdr3_aa: CASSLATGGTAEAFF; cdr3_nt: TGTGCCAGCAGCTTAGCGACAGGGGGTACCGCTGAAGCTTTCTTT; v_call: TRBV7-2; j_call: TRBJ1-1; d_call: TRBD1; clone_size: NA; cdr3_length: 15
cdr3_aa: CASSLGGVGGVRGETQYF; cdr3_nt: TGTGCCAGCAGCTTAGGAGGGGTGGGCGGGGTCCGCGGAGAGACCCAGTACTTC; v_call: TRBV7-2; j_call: TRBJ2-5; d_call: NA; clone_size: few; cdr3_length: 18
cdr3_aa: CASSELGYGYTF; cdr3_nt: TGTGCCAGCAGTGAACTAGGCTATGGCTACACCTTC; v_call: TRBV25-1; j_call: TRBJ1-2; d_call: NA; clone_size: NA; cdr3_length: 12
cdr3_aa: CASSPPGTGEEKLFF; cdr3_nt: TGTGCCAGCAGCCCCCCCGGGACTGGGGAAGAAAAACTGTTTTTT; v_call: TRBV7-9; j_call: TRBJ1-4; d_call: NA; clone_size: few; cdr3_length: 15
cdr3_aa: CASSPDRRNSPLHF; cdr3_nt: TGTGCCAGTAGCCCCGACAGGAGAAATTCACCCCTCCACTTT; v_call: TRBV19; j_call: TRBJ1-6; d_call: NA; clone_size: NA; cdr3_length: 14
cdr3_aa: CASSFAGTGAGELFF; cdr3_nt: TGTGCCAGCAGCTTTGCGGGGACAGGGGCCGGGGAGCTGTTTTTT; v_call: TRBV11-1; j_call: TRBJ2-2; d_call: TRBD1; clone_size: NA; cdr3_length: 15
cdr3_aa: CSARDLEGADYGYTF; cdr3_nt: TGCAGTGCTAGAGATCTGGAGGGTGCCGACTATGGCTACACCTTC; v_call: TRBV20-1; j_call: TRBJ1-2; d_call: NA; clone_size: NA; cdr3_length: 15
cdr3_aa: CASRNYRDDSYEQYF; cdr3_nt: TGTGCCAGTAGGAATTACCGGGACGACTCCTACGAGCAGTACTTC; v_call: TRBV19; j_call: TRBJ2-7; d_call: NA; clone_size: few; cdr3_length: 15
cdr3_aa: CASSLGAGDHLRGYTF; cdr3_nt: TGTGCCAGCAGCTTAGGGGCGGGGGATCATCTCCGTGGCTACACCTTC; v_call: TRBV7-6; j_call: TRBJ1-2; d_call: NA; clone_size: many; cdr3_length: 16
cdr3_aa: CASSIVTEQETQYF; cdr3_nt: TGTGCCAGTAGTATTGTGACAGAACAAGAGACCCAGTACTTC; v_call: TRBV19; j_call: TRBJ2-5; d_call: NA; clone_size: NA; cdr3_length: 14
cdr3_aa: CASSLYAGTGTNEQFF; cdr3_nt: TGTGCCAGCAGCTTGTATGCGGGGACAGGGACCAATGAGCAGTTCTTC; v_call: TRBV11-2; j_call: TRBJ2-1; d_call: TRBD1; clone_size: NA; cdr3_length: 16
cdr3_aa: CASSAGWDQPQHF; cdr3_nt: TGTGCCAGCAGCGCCGGTTGGGATCAGCCCCAGCATTTT; v_call: TRBV7-6; j_call: TRBJ1-5; d_call: NA; clone_size: NA; cdr3_length: 13
cdr3_aa: CSARGEAGGTGELFF; cdr3_nt: TGCAGTGCTAGAGGCGAAGCGGGGGGGACCGGGGAGCTGTTTTTT; v_call: TRBV20-1; j_call: TRBJ2-2; d_call: TRBD2; clone_size: NA; cdr3_length: 15
cdr3_aa: CASSKDSMSGEQYF; cdr3_nt: TGTGCCAGCAGCAAGGACAGCATGTCGGGAGAGCAGTACTTC; v_call: TRBV7-2; j_call: TRBJ2-7; d_call: NA; clone_size: many; cdr3_length: 14
cdr3_aa: CSLNTAIANYGYTF; cdr3_nt: TGCAGTTTAAATACCGCAATTGCTAACTATGGCTACACCTTC; v_call: TRBV20-1; j_call: TRBJ1-2; d_call: NA; clone_size: few; cdr3_length: 14
cdr3_aa: CASSLKGISGNTIYF; cdr3_nt: TGTGCCAGCAGTTTAAAAGGAATCTCTGGAAACACCATATATTTT; v_call: TRBV27; j_call: TRBJ1-3; d_call: NA; clone_size: few; cdr3_length: 15
cdr3_aa: CASREGTSGNTGELFF; cdr3_nt: TGTGCCAGCAGGGAAGGGACTAGCGGGAACACCGGGGAGCTGTTTTTT; v_call: TRBV2; j_call: TRBJ2-2; d_call: TRBD2; clone_size: NA; cdr3_length: 16
cdr3_aa: CASSPSDWDQQYF; cdr3_nt: TGCGCCAGCAGCCCCTCAGACTGGGATCAGCAGTACTTC; v_call: TRBV4-1; j_call: TRBJ2-7; d_call: NA; clone_size: many; cdr3_length: 13
cdr3_aa: CASSLAITIGKNIQYF; cdr3_nt: TGTGCCAGCAGCTTAGCTATCACGATAGGCAAAAACATTCAGTACTTC; v_call: TRBV7-2; j_call: TRBJ2-4; d_call: NA; clone_size: many; cdr3_length: 16
cdr3_aa: CASSPWGRGALVNTEAFF; cdr3_nt: TGTGCCAGCAGCCCCTGGGGCAGGGGCGCCCTCGTGAACACTGAAGCTTTCTTT; v_call: TRBV9; j_call: TRBJ1-1; d_call: NA; clone_size: NA; cdr3_length: 18
cdr3_aa: CASSMLLVQPQHF; cdr3_nt: TGTGCCAGCAGTATGCTCTTGGTTCAGCCCCAGCATTTT; v_call: TRBV6-1; j_call: TRBJ1-5; d_call: NA; clone_size: few; cdr3_length: 13
cdr3_aa: CASSPTGGAGNTIYF; cdr3_nt: TGTGCCAGCAGCCCCACAGGGGGCGCTGGAAACACCATATATTTT; v_call: TRBV7-2; j_call: TRBJ1-3; d_call: TRBD1; clone_size: NA; cdr3_length: 15
cdr3_aa: CASSLAATATTFYEQYF; cdr3_nt: TGTGCCAGCAGCTTAGCTGCGACAGCAACTACCTTCTACGAGCAGTACTTC; v_call: TRBV7-8; j_call: TRBJ2-7; d_call: NA; clone_size: many; cdr3_length: 17
cdr3_aa: CASSTGTRNNEQFF; cdr3_nt: TGTGCCAGCAGTACCGGGACTAGAAACAATGAGCAGTTCTTC; v_call: TRBV28; j_call: TRBJ2-1; d_call: TRBD2; clone_size: NA; cdr3_length: 14
cdr3_aa: CASSLEAFF; cdr3_nt: TGTGCCAGCAGCTTAGAGGCTTTCTTT; v_call: TRBV7-2; j_call: TRBJ1-1; d_call: NA; clone_size: many; cdr3_length: 9
cdr3_aa: CASSLVAGGPLETQYF; cdr3_nt: TGTGCCAGCAGCTTAGTTGCGGGAGGGCCCCTGGAGACCCAGTACTTC; v_call: TRBV7-2; j_call: TRBJ2-5; d_call: TRBD2; clone_size: many; cdr3_length: 16
cdr3_aa: CASRMDRLNTEAFF; cdr3_nt: TGTGCCAGTAGGATGGACAGGTTAAACACTGAAGCTTTCTTT; v_call: TRBV19; j_call: TRBJ1-1; d_call: TRBD1; clone_size: NA; cdr3_length: 14